This T cell receptor beta chain was recorded in a study of human T cells and chemical hapten exposure. This clonotype was found many times. After removal of 1 base from V and 4 bases from J, the junction contained 6 bases not matched to a gene. The CDR3 runs 15 residues. In germline, CDR1 is LGHNA, CDR2 YSLEER. One entry per CDR3 protein results from TCRdb running MiXCR on the RACE reads. The sample consists of around 380,000 distinct CDR3 sequences, around 4.8% of them appearing once. Time point given: patch test 1, 2 weeks after DPC sensitization. Treatment noted: therapeutic diphenylcyclopropenone sensitization with weekly scalp DPC.

This clonotype originated in a woman in her fifties or sixties with alopecia areata. Some clones in this sample may be carry-over from other donors' samples. This chain links TRBV4-3 with TRBJ2-5, with 7 bases fitting TRBD2. This specimen was whole blood, taken in connection with sensitization to the hapten diphenylcyclopropenone (DPC). CDR3 loop: CASSQGLGRGETQYF. CDR3 DNA: TGCGCCAGCAGCCAAGGACTAGGGAGGGGAGAGACCCAGTACTTC.